This record looks at one T cell receptor (beta chain) sequence and its context. Antigen specificity is unknown. The sample originates from a study of T cells in Graves' hyperthyroidism and ophthalmopathy. General study points: A model built on 13 V-J features separated ophthalmopathy from stable hyperthyroidism.

V was clipped by 9 bases and J by 7 bases, with 14 bases between them. Germline CDR1 reads KGHDR; CDR2 reads SFDVKD. The CDR3 length is 13 residues. Amplified TCR beta CDR3 regions derived from RNA transcripts. A first-round RT-PCR of the TCR CDR3 used the HTBI primer set. TCRdb re-called the multiplex PCR reads with MiXCR, one entry per CDR3 protein. The sample shows under 350,000 distinct CDR3 sequences, over 15% of them seen only once. The receptor was derived from a woman aged 60-75 years with Graves' ophthalmopathy. Sequenced sample: blood. The rearrangement joins TRBV24-1 to TRBJ2-2; D gene uncertain. CDR3 loop: CATSSDGIGELFF. CDR3 DNA sequence: TGTGCCACCTCCTCGGACGGTATCGGGGAGCTGTTTTTT.